The entry below describes one T cell receptor beta chain. Antigen: not known. Using immunoSEQ multiplex PCR, the repertoire was profiled, and TCRdb retains in-frame clones only, with some absent. Of 160,000 or so clones listed, more than 90% are singletons. The data derive from a study of T cell responses to AZD1222 COVID-19 vaccine. Study outcomes and limitations: Clonal diversity may have been underestimated in mostly white British donors.

This CDR3 contains 14 residues. Germline CDR1 reads SGHTA; CDR2 reads FQGNSA. V shed 4 bases and J shed 9 bases, with 13 bases lying between them. The starting material was peripheral blood, obtained 28 days after the second AZD1222 dose. This clonotype was obtained from an adult who received the AZD1222 COVID-19 vaccine. This chain uses TRBV7-2 with TRBJ1-6; D gene unclear. CDR3 region: CASSSGMIGSPLHF. CDR3 DNA sequence: TGTGCCAGCAGCTCCGGGATGATCGGTTCACCCCTCCACTTT.